This T cell receptor (beta chain) was recorded in a study of PD-L1 blockade in urothelial cancer. As for the study in general: Dosed intravenously at 1,200 mg every 3 weeks, atezolizumab was initiated by patients in the mid-2010s. Timepoints chosen for blood analysis were 3 weeks (second dose) and 6 weeks after treatment start.

Time point specified: peripheral blood 6 weeks after treatment start. From germline, CDR1 is MNHEY and CDR2 SVGAGI. This CDR3 has 15 amino acids. J was trimmed by 0 bases and V by 5 bases; bases with no gene match: 3. What went into each PCR as a spike was synthetic TCR analog templates. The protocol was immunoSEQ multiplex PCR, while the TCRdb copy is restricted to in-frame clones and leaves out a portion. This sample yields tens of thousands of clones, of which about 90% are seen a single time; approximately 7.5% belongs to the top ten. This TCR was sampled from a man aged 70 or older with urothelial cancer. The sample in question was PBMCs, obtained around atezolizumab (anti-PD-L1) treatment. The chain joins TRBV6-5 to TRBJ1-5; 8 nucleotides agree with TRBD1. CDR3 nucleotide sequence: TGTGCCAGCAGTACGGGACAGGATAGCAATCAGCCCCAGCATTTT. Protein sequence: CASSTGQDSNQPQHF.